This T cell receptor (beta chain) was found in a study of T cell changes during pregnancy in multiple sclerosis. The assay was immunoSEQ multiplex PCR, and TCRdb's table has in-frame clones only and misses some. The table has about 47,000 clones, 85% to 90% seen once; the top ten hold about 2%. The specimen was peripheral blood, collected in the first trimester of pregnancy. This clonotype originated in a female donor with multiple sclerosis, enrolled in a pregnancy study.

DNA of the CDR3: TGTGCCAGCATTTCGGGGGTAAATGAAAAACTGTTTTTT. As protein: CASISGVNEKLFF. The rearrangement links TRBV28 to TRBJ1-4; D is perhaps TRBD1 (5 bases). In germline, CDR1 is MDHEN, CDR2 SYDVKM. Trimming took 7 bases from V and 5 from J, leaving 11 bases between them. CDR3 length: 13 amino acids.